Below, one T cell receptor beta chain is given with its context. The antigen it recognizes is unknown. No per-base quality is available; no much larger clone lies one base away. Its CDR3 holds 15 amino acids, cysteine through phenylalanine. Here the CDR3 DNA is all that survives: 45 bases in frame from base 1. V gives up 6 bases and J gives up 1 base, and the segment between their germline ends measures 12 bases. Reading the germline V gene gives CDR1 MDHEN and CDR2 SYDVKM. Donors were healthy HIV-negative adults with no recently reported acute infections or vaccinations. Every donor was a Caucasian adult residing in Nashville, Tennessee, USA. CD4+ T cells were enriched by magnetic negative selection, after which naive cells were positively selected on CD45RA and the negative fraction was taken as the memory subset. After blood collection by leukapheresis, PBMCs were isolated using Ficoll-Histopaque density gradient centrifugation and then cryopreserved in the vapor phase of liquid nitrogen. Analytical flow cytometry was used to check the purity and quantity of each magnetically sorted T cell population. From each sorted fraction, genomic DNA was isolated and quantified by UV absorbance on a Nanodrop 2000c.

TCR CDR3 regions were amplified from genomic DNA by multiplex PCR using the deep immunoSEQ assay. For each cell subset, the extracted genomic DNA was distributed evenly across all wells of several immunoSEQ 96-well plates, and each plate served as one replicate. For sorted subsets, about 200 ng genomic DNA, equal to tens of thousands of T cell genomes, was loaded into each replicate PCR. Purified libraries were measured with a Qubit 3.0 fluorometer, size-checked on a Bioanalyzer 2100, and measured again with the KAPA Library Quantification kit. Each immunoSEQ 96-well plate was sequenced on its own single-read 150-cycle Illumina NextSeq 550 flow cell. The authors processed their data as follows. The immunoSEQ output contained only junctional sequences without quality scores, so filtering could not match that applied to full-length reads. Sequences were annotated with PyIR, a Python wrapper for IgBLAST v1.9, using IMGT germline references to assign V/J genes and CDR3. Reads with weak V/J assignments (E-value above 1e-6), missing CDR3, stop codons, out-of-frame junctions, or ambiguous translated residues were removed. V3J clonotypes were defined as sequences sharing the same inferred V gene, J gene, and CDR3 amino acid sequence. The percentage overlap between two repertoires was calculated by dividing the number of shared unique clonotypes by the size of the smaller repertoire. Three approaches were used to assess repertoire richness: RTK rarefaction, the Chao1 estimator, and Recon v2.1 estimates of unobserved clonotypes. For all TCRbeta clonotypes obtained by the gDNA method from a handful of donors, generation probabilities were computed with OLGA. TCRdb holds this immuneACCESS table with in-frame rearrangements only. Some clones are missing; in checked studies, unresolved V genes explain under half, and the rest has no known cause. The DNA was the basis for D and trimming; V, J and clone size are from that table. In all, the sample holds around 2,000,000 clones, and 95% of those were seen once. The top ten clonotypes cover roughly 0.13% of the sample.

This sample was taken from a study of shared clonotypes between healthy human individuals (dated by TCRdb to about 2020). Regarding the complete study: The cohort included three men and a couple of women between 18 and 49 years of age. For each donor, CD4 naive and CD4 memory were each given three plates, CD8 naive was given two plates, and CD8 memory was given one plate. The study deeply sequenced blood TCR repertoires of about 5 healthy adults to estimate repertoire size and the extent of clonotype sharing between individuals. Different laboratories and diverse techniques were used to prepare libraries and sequence TCR repertoires, to increase sequencing depth and limit assay-specific biases. Between about 0.94 and 8.9 billion PBMCs per donor were obtained by leukapheresis. Study-wide conclusions, independent of this receptor: When several donors were compared, the shared fraction of clonotypes was roughly 5% for naive CD4, 3.5% for naive CD8, more than 2% for memory CD4, and 0.4% for memory CD8. Pairwise subsampling led to the expectation that sequencing depth would affect the degree of clonotype sharing among donors. Because the study included only a small number of donors, the genetic and exposure-history diversity represented was limited. Rarefaction of sorted-subset datasets indicated incomplete sequencing despite the large sequencing depth. Sampling was restricted to blood, and TCR repertoires in tissues likely differ from the TCR repertoires found in blood. Naive subsets generally had larger estimated clonotype richness than memory subsets did. Higher generation probabilities were observed for clonotypes shared by all four sorted-subset donors than for non-shared clonotypes.

Sequenced: naive CD4+ T cells sorted from blood. The sample's cell subset or site, from its label and the paper: CD45RA+ positively selected. Recombination linked TRBV28 to TRBJ1-4, with the D segment identity uncertain. The TCR was taken from a man aged 18 to 29 in good health. The CDR3 region has the sequence CASRLYGQTNEKLFF. The DNA is as follows: TGTGCCAGCAGACTCTACGGGCAAACTAATGAAAAACTGTTTTTT.